This passage covers 8 T cell receptor beta chains from one sample sequenced in a study of T cell responses to AZD1222 COVID-19 vaccine. Here immunoSEQ multiplex PCR was the method, and the copy in TCRdb shows in-frame clones only, minus some. This repertoire shows under 150,000 clones, more than 75% found once; its top ten account for around 5.2%. Specimen: peripheral blood, collected on day 0 of AZD1222 vaccination. The receptors here all came from an adult in good health.

The DNA of the CDR3 is TGTGCCAGCAGCGTAGCGGGGACAGGAAGCTACACCTTC. The encoded protein is CASSVAGTGSYTF. V is TRBV9 and J is TRBJ1-2; TRBD1 aligns across 8 bases. Germline CDR1 SGDLS, CDR2 YYNGEE. This CDR3 comprises 13 residues. Trimming cost V 0 bases and J 9 bases; bases outside gene matches: 4.

The chain recombines TRBV20-1 with TRBJ2-1; D may be TRBD1 (6 bases). The V end was cut by 3 bases, the J end by 6 bases, with 12 bases between. Germline loops: CDR1 DFQATT, CDR2 SNEGSKA (reference sequence). This CDR3 has 13 amino acids. This CDR3 reads CSASPGTTNEQFF. In DNA, the CDR3 is TGCAGTGCTAGTCCCGGGACAACCAATGAGCAGTTCTTC.

This chain joins TRBV5-1 and TRBJ2-3; no firm D call. Germline CDR1 and CDR2: SGHRS and YFSETQ. V lost 4 bases to trimming and J lost 3 bases, with 12 bases between them. The CDR3 is made up of 14 amino acids. Here the CDR3 reads CASSLSSGTDTQYF. The DNA of the CDR3 is TGCGCCAGCAGCCTCTCGTCCGGGACAGATACGCAGTATTTT.

This clone was seen just once. The rearrangement joins TRBV6-2 or TRBV6-3 to TRBJ2-5; D possibly uses TRBD1 or TRBD2 (5 bases each). Trimming removed 4 bases at V and 3 bases at J, with 12 bases between. CDR1 MNHEY and CDR2 SVGEGT come from the germline V gene. The CDR3 consists of 14 residues. CDR3 protein: CASSSREGKETQYF. CDR3 sequence (DNA): TGTGCCAGCAGTTCGAGAGAGGGGAAAGAGACCCAGTACTTC.

This clone was seen once. V usage is TRBV5-1 and J usage is TRBJ2-3; 8 bases map to TRBD1. J lost 4 bases, V lost 5 bases, and 18 bases had no gene match. In germline, CDR1 is SGHRS, CDR2 YFSETQ. The CDR3 is made up of 18 amino acids. The CDR3 DNA is TGCGCCAGCAGAGAGATCCCGGGACAGGTTCTCCAGGCAGATACGCAGTATTTT. This codes for CASREIPGQVLQADTQYF.

The chain is built from TRBV7-9 and TRBJ1-1; D ambiguous. Between the trimmed V and J ends, which lost 2 bases and 5 bases, there was a span of 9 bases. Germline V gene sequence: CDR1 SEHNR, CDR2 FQNEAQ (reference sequence). This CDR3 is built from 13 residues. CDR3 sequence reads: CASSLKWSTEAFF. In nucleotides, the CDR3 is TGTGCCAGCAGCTTAAAATGGAGTACTGAAGCTTTCTTT.

This chain joins TRBV25-1 and TRBJ1-3; D gene unclear. The CDR3 runs to 12 residues. Trimming pared 7 bases from V and 4 bases from J, leaving 8 bases between. Germline V gene sequence: CDR1 MGHDK, CDR2 SYGVNS. Here the CDR3 reads CASTVYGNTIYF. The CDR3 DNA reads TGTGCCAGCACGGTTTACGGAAACACCATATATTTT.

The sample holds a few counts of this clone. The V and J genes are TRBV3-1 (or the pseudogene TRBV3-2) and TRBJ1-2; 9 bases are a match to TRBD1. V lost 0 bases, J lost 9 bases, and 8 bases stayed unmatched. Germline CDR1 reads LGHDT; CDR2 reads YNNKEL (reference sequence). The CDR3 runs to 15 residues. In nucleotides, the CDR3 is TGTGCCAGCAGCCAAGAACCGGGACAGGGCTCTCGCTACACCTTC. This codes for CASSQEPGQGSRYTF.